This TCR beta chain is drawn from a study of T cell responses to AZD1222 COVID-19 vaccine. The germline V and J ends were trimmed by 4 bases and 3 bases, with 13 bases remaining between them. Germline V lookup: CDR1 SNHLY, CDR2 FYNNEI. There are 15 residues in the CDR3. Study outcomes and limitations: Only 5 or 6 AZD1222 recipients were seropositive at baseline. Donors skewed white British and female; clonal diversity was possibly underestimated. Spike as a whole was targeted by vaccine-associated CD4 TCRs, dominant at 160-218 and 743-854.

Generated by immunoSEQ multiplex PCR, the TCRdb table keeps only in-frame clones and is missing some. The sample records more than 250,000 clones, approximately 93% being singletons. A note on this clone: As yet, its antigen is unknown.

The source is an adult in good health. The V call is TRBV2, the J call TRBJ1-5, with D possibly being TRBD1 (5 bases). Sequences were derived from peripheral blood, sampled on day 0 of AZD1222 vaccination. CDR3 DNA: TGTGCCAGCAGTGGAGGGACGAGGGCCAATCAGCCCCAGCATTTT. Translated, it gives CASSGGTRANQPQHF.